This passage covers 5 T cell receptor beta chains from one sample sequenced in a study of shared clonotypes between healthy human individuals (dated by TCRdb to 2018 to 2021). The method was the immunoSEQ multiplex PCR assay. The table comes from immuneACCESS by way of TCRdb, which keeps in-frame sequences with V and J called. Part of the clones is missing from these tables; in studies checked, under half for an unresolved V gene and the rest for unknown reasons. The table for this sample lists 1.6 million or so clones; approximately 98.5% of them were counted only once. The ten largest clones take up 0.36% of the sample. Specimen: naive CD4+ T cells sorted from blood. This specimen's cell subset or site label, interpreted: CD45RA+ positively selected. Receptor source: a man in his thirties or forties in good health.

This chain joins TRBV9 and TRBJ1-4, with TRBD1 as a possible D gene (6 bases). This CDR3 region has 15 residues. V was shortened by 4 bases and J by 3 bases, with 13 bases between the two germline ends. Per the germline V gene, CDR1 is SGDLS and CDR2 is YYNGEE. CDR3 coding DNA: TGTGCCAGCAGCCCCCTCGGGGGCTCTAATGAAAAACTGTTTTTT. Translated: CASSPLGGSNEKLFF.

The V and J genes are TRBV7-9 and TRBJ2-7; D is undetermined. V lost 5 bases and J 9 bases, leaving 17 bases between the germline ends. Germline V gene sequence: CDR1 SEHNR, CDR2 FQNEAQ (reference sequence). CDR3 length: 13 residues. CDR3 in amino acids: CASSLGPAPGQYF. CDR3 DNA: TGTGCCAGCAGCCTCGGGCCCGCCCCCGGGCAGTACTTC.

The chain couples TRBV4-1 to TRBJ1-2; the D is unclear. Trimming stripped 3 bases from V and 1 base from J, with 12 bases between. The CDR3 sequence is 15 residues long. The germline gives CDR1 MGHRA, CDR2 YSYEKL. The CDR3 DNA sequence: TGCGCCAGCAGCCATCTCCCACTAGGTAACTATGGCTACACCTTC. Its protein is CASSHLPLGNYGYTF.

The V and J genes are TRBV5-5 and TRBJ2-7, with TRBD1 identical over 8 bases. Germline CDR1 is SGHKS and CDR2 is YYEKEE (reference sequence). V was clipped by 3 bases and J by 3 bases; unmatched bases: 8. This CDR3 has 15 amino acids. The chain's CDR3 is CASSYPQGVSYEQYF. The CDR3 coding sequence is TGTGCCAGCAGCTACCCACAGGGGGTCAGCTACGAGCAGTACTTC.

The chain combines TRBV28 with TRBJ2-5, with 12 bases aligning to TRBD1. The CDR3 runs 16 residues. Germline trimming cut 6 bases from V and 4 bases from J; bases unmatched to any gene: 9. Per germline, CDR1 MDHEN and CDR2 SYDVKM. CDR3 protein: CASSTAGTGGRETQYF. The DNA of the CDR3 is TGTGCCAGCAGCACCGCCGGGACAGGGGGCAGAGAGACCCAGTACTTC. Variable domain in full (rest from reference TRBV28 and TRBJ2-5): DVKVTQSSRYLVKRTGEKVFLECVQDMDHENMFWYRQDPGLGLRLIYFSYDVKMKEKGDIPEGYSVSREKKERFSLILESASTNQTSMYLCASSTAGTGGRETQYFGPGTRLLVL.